The 21 T cell receptor beta chains reported below all come from one sample, sequenced in a study of T cells in Graves' hyperthyroidism and ophthalmopathy. From RNA transcripts, TCR beta CDR3 regions were amplified. Researchers ran a first-round RT-PCR on the TCR CDR3 using the HTBI primer set. MiXCR, run by TCRdb on the multiplex PCR reads, gives a single entry per CDR3 protein. The repertoire consists of approximately 520,000 distinct CDR3 sequences, with around 22% occurring once and the leading ten covering roughly 12%. Material: blood. These receptor sequences come from a woman in her thirties with Graves' ophthalmopathy.

The V call is TRBV5-1, the J call TRBJ1-5; a weak D match, TRBD1 (5 bases). Germline CDR1 and CDR2: SGHRS and YFSETQ. V was cut by 5 bases and J by 3 bases, with 9 bases left in between. The length of the CDR3 is 13 residues. This chain's CDR3 is CASRWGDNQPQHF. As DNA, the CDR3 is TGCGCCAGCAGATGGGGGGACAATCAGCCCCAGCATTTT.

This clonotype was seen at least ten times. The rearrangement joins TRBV19 to TRBJ2-7; D uncertain. Trimming removed 5 bases at V and 7 bases at J, with 12 bases between. The CDR3 spans 12 residues. Germline loops: CDR1 LNHDA, CDR2 SQIVND (reference sequence). CDR3 nucleotide sequence: TGTGCCAGTAGTTCCTCTCCACGAGAGCAGTACTTC. It yields the protein CASSSSPREQYF.

This clonotype occurred many times. The CDR3 nucleotides read TGTGCCATCAGCGGAGGGGACACCCAGGGGGAGACCCAGTACTTC. The encoded protein is CAISGGDTQGETQYF. The gene calls are TRBV10-3 and TRBJ2-5, with D perhaps assigned TRBD1 or TRBD2 (6 bases each). The CDR3 covers 15 residues. Looked up from germline, CDR1 is ENHRY and CDR2 is SYGVKD. V lost 6 bases, J lost 5 bases, and 19 bases lay in between.

The table lists this clonotype with many counts. This sequence joins TRBV7-9 and TRBJ1-5; D gene unclear. Germline values: CDR1 SEHNR, CDR2 FQNEAQ (reference sequence). The CDR3 runs 14 residues. Trimming took off 1 base at V and 7 bases at J, with 11 bases between the two ends. The CDR3 spells CASSLDAGAQPQHF. CDR3 nucleotide sequence: TGTGCCAGCAGCTTAGACGCGGGCGCCCAGCCCCAGCATTTT. The whole variable domain, filled in from reference TRBV7-9 and TRBJ1-5, reads DTGVSQNPRHKITKRGQNVTFRCDPISEHNRLYWYRQTLGQGPEFLTYFQNEAQLEKSRLLSDRFSAERPKGSFSTLEIQRTEQGDSAMYLCASSLDAGAQPQHFGDGTRLSIL.

This clonotype was recorded a few times. V usage is TRBV7-8 and J usage is TRBJ2-5; TRBD2 matches 13 bases. V gave up 2 bases and J gave up 0 bases; unmatched junction bases: 9. The CDR3 is 19 residues long. Per the germline V gene, CDR1 is SGHVS and CDR2 is FQNEAQ. CDR3 in amino acids: CASSLLTSGRRRYQETQYF. The DNA of the CDR3 is TGTGCCAGCAGCTTATTGACTAGCGGGAGGCGTAGGTACCAAGAGACCCAGTACTTC.

Regarding this clonotype: Being one base from a much bigger clone, this may be a read error. This sequence joins TRBV5-8 and TRBJ1-1; 7 positions agree with TRBD1. Germline loops: CDR1 SGHTS, CDR2 YDEGEE. The CDR3 covers 13 residues. The CDR3 spells CAGSLYRGSEAFF. The CDR3 nucleotides read TGTGCCGGCAGCCTATACAGGGGATCGGAAGCTTTCTTT.

This rearrangement joins TRBV30 to TRBJ1-2; tentative D call: TRBD1 (5 bases). The V and J ends lost 1 base and 7 bases respectively, with 7 bases between them. This CDR3 has 11 residues. Germline lookup yields CDR1 GTSNPN and CDR2 SVGIG (reference sequence). CDR3 loop: CAWSGRAGYTF. The CDR3 DNA reads TGTGCCTGGAGTGGCAGGGCTGGCTACACCTTC.

Ten or more counts support this clonotype. This chain connects TRBV7-8 to TRBJ1-1; 7 bases line up with TRBD1. Looked up from germline, CDR1 is SGHVS and CDR2 is FQNEAQ. Losses at the gene ends were 5 bases for V and 0 bases for J; bases not matched to a gene: 9. This CDR3 is built from 16 residues. The CDR3, as DNA: TGTGCCAGCAGCGGTAACAGGGGCCGCATGAACACTGAAGCTTTCTTT. This encodes CASSGNRGRMNTEAFF.

This clonotype was observed at least ten times. The V gene is TRBV5-1, the J gene TRBJ1-6, with 8 bases matching TRBD1. Germline V gene sequence: CDR1 SGHRS, CDR2 YFSETQ. V lost 3 bases to trimming and J lost 2 bases; unmatched junction nucleotides: 1. This CDR3 is 15 amino acids long. CDR3 region: CASSSGQAYNSPLHF. DNA for the CDR3: TGCGCCAGCAGCTCGGGACAGGCCTATAATTCACCCCTCCACTTT.

This clonotype has a count of ten or more. V and J are TRBV11-3 and TRBJ1-3, with D possibly TRBD1 on 5 matching bases. The germline CDR1 and CDR2 sequences are SGHNT and YENEEA. V was clipped by 6 bases and J by 0 bases, with 18 bases between them. CDR3 size: 17 residues. CDR3 sequence reads: CASSSLWGGASGNTIYF. The CDR3 DNA follows: TGTGCCAGCAGTTCTCTTTGGGGAGGGGCCTCTGGAAACACCATATATTTT.

This clonotype was counted at least ten times. The chain joins TRBV3-1 to TRBJ1-2; the D gene is possibly TRBD1 (6 bases). Germline CDR1 reads LGHDT; CDR2 reads YNNKEL (reference sequence). Deletions cut 0 bases from V and 0 bases from J, with 17 bases between. This CDR3 comprises 18 residues. The CDR3 region is CASSQDRSDRRTNYGYTF. The CDR3 DNA reads TGTGCCAGCAGCCAAGATAGGTCCGACAGGCGCACTAACTATGGCTACACCTTC.

This clonotype was counted ten times or more. The chain is built from TRBV28 and TRBJ2-5; tentatively, D is TRBD1 (6 bases). CDR3 size: 16 residues. Germline V gives CDR1 MDHEN, CDR2 SYDVKM. V lost 6 bases to trimming and J lost 4 bases, with 21 bases between them. DNA of the CDR3: TGTGCCAGCAGGACTAACCAGGGGATCGTTAGAGAGACCCAGTACTTC. Its translation: CASRTNQGIVRETQYF. Full variable domain (missing parts from reference TRBV28 and TRBJ2-5): DVKVTQSSRYLVKRTGEKVFLECVQDMDHENMFWYRQDPGLGLRLIYFSYDVKMKEKGDIPEGYSVSREKKERFSLILESASTNQTSMYLCASRTNQGIVRETQYFGPGTRLLVL.

In this sample, this clonotype turned up a few times. This chain joins TRBV24-1 and TRBJ2-6, with D maybe TRBD2 (6 bases). Trimming removed 3 bases at V and 4 bases at J, with 21 bases between. This CDR3 has 19 residues. Per the germline V gene, CDR1 is KGHDR and CDR2 is SFDVKD. The CDR3 here is CATSDPRDSTHPGANVLTF. CDR3 in DNA: TGTGCCACCAGTGATCCGAGGGACTCGACTCACCCGGGGGCCAACGTCCTGACTTTC.

This clonotype was recorded at least ten times. The genes are TRBV7-8 and TRBJ2-5; D is tentatively TRBD1 or TRBD2 (5 bases each). The CDR3 extends over 14 amino acids. With 5 bases removed from V and 4 bases from J, the gap between germline ends came to 14 bases. Germline V gene lookup returns CDR1 SGHVS and CDR2 FQNEAQ. In nucleotides, the CDR3 is TGTGCCAGCAGCCAAGCTCGGGGCGGAGAGACCCAGTACTTC. This sequence encodes CASSQARGGETQYF.

CDR3 amino acids: CASSYVADPQETQYF. CDR3 bases: TGTGCCAGCAGTTACGTGGCGGACCCCCAAGAGACCCAGTACTTC. The rearrangement uses TRBV6-2 or TRBV6-3 and TRBJ2-5; D is unresolved. V was pared by 2 bases and J by 1 base, with 11 bases between. The CDR3 covers 15 residues. Germline CDR1 and CDR2: MNHEY and SVGEGT.

The V gene is TRBV20-1, the J gene TRBJ2-1; D gene unclear. CDR1 and CDR2 from the germline V gene are DFQATT and SNEGSKA (reference sequence). The CDR3 sequence is 12 residues long. Between the trimmed V and J ends, which lost 0 bases and 9 bases, there was a span of 9 bases. The CDR3 DNA follows: TGCAGTGCTAGAGATATTCTCGGTGAGCAGTTCTTC. It is translated as CSARDILGEQFF.

This clonotype showed up many times. This chain joins TRBV6-1 and TRBJ2-7; D ambiguous. The CDR3 extends over 11 amino acids. Between the trimmed V and J ends, which lost 10 bases and 3 bases, there was a span of 10 bases. CDR1 and CDR2 from the germline V gene are MNHNS and SASEGT. CDR3 DNA sequence: TGTGCCACAGAATCACTCTACGAGCAGTACTTC. This encodes CATESLYEQYF.

At least ten counts were recorded for this clonotype. V usage is TRBV13 and J usage is TRBJ1-5; tentatively, D is TRBD1 (5 bases). The CDR3 consists of 13 residues. Trimming cost V 6 bases and J 7 bases, with 13 bases left between them. CDR1 and CDR2 (germline): PRHDT, FYEKMQ (reference sequence). The CDR3 DNA follows: TGTGCCAGCAGTTCGGGGCAAAGGCAGCCCCAGCATTTT. This codes for CASSSGQRQPQHF. The full variable domain, in which reference TRBV13 and TRBJ1-5 provide the parts outside the CDR3, is AAGVIQSPRHLIKEKRETATLKCYPIPRHDTVYWYQQGPGQDPQFLISFYEKMQSDKGSIPDRFSAQQFSDYHSELNMSSLELGDSALYFCASSSGQRQPQHFGDGTRLSIL.

This clonotype has ten or more counts. The V gene is TRBV19, the J gene TRBJ2-5; 8 nucleotides agree with TRBD2. Germline V gene lookup returns CDR1 LNHDA and CDR2 SQIVND (reference sequence). The V segment lost 7 bases and the J segment 2 bases; nucleotides outside the gene matches: 9. This CDR3 is built from 15 residues. The CDR3 protein is CASTDRGGSQETQYF. CDR3 nucleotide sequence: TGTGCCAGTACCGACCGGGGGGGATCACAAGAGACCCAGTACTTC. The whole variable domain, filled in from reference TRBV19 and TRBJ2-5, reads DGGITQSPKYLFRKEGQNVTLSCEQNLNHDAMYWYRQDPGQGLRLIYYSQIVNDFQKGDIAEGYSVSREKKESFPLTVTSAQKNPTAFYLCASTDRGGSQETQYFGPGTRLLVL.

This chain links TRBV12-3 or TRBV12-4 with TRBJ2-7, with D possibly matching TRBD1 (6 bases). This CDR3 contains 15 residues. Trimming stripped 5 bases from V and 3 bases from J, with 17 bases between. The CDR3 nucleotides are TGTGCCAGCAGTCCCTCCGGGACATCTCTCTACGAGCAGTACTTC. It is translated as CASSPSGTSLYEQYF.

This clonotype was seen at least ten times. The rearrangement joins TRBV4-1 to TRBJ2-2; no definite D call. The CDR3 spans 14 residues. V lost 0 bases, J lost 6 bases, and 8 bases lay in between. The germline CDR1 and CDR2 sequences are MGHRA and YSYEKL. DNA for the CDR3: TGCGCCAGCAGCCAAGATCCGGAATCCGGGGAGCTGTTTTTT. This sequence encodes CASSQDPESGELFF.